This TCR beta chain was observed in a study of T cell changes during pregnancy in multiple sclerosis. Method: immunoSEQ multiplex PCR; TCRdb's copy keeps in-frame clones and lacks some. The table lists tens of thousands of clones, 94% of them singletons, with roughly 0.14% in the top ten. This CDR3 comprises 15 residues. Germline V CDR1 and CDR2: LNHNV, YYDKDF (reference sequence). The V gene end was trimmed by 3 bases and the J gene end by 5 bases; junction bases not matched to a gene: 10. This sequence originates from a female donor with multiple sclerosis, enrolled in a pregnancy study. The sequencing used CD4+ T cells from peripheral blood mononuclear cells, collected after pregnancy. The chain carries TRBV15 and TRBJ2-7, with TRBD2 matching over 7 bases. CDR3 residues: CATSRGGTGFNEQYF. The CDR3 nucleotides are TGTGCCACCAGCAGGGGAGGGACTGGCTTTAACGAGCAGTACTTC.